This T cell receptor (beta chain) was sequenced during a study of T cell responses to AZD1222 COVID-19 vaccine. With 4 bases removed from V and 4 bases from J, the gap between germline ends came to 19 bases. The CDR3 covers 16 residues. CDR1 and CDR2 (germline): LGHDT, YNNKEL (reference sequence). For this clone: Antigen unknown.

The assay was immunoSEQ multiplex PCR, and TCRdb's table has in-frame clones only and misses some. The table includes some 84,000 clones, approximately 90% detected once. Overall study findings and caveats: The CD4 TCRs associated with vaccination extended across spike and predominated at 160-218 and 743-854. Just six AZD1222 recipients were seropositive at baseline.

The chain carries TRBV3-1 (or the pseudogene TRBV3-2) and TRBJ1-2; D is ambiguous. The receptor comes from an adult who received the AZD1222 COVID-19 vaccine. Sequenced here: peripheral blood, sampled 28 days after the second AZD1222 dose. CDR3 sequence reads: CASSPVPRTEIYGYTF. The CDR3 nucleotides are TGTGCCAGCAGCCCCGTTCCAAGGACGGAAATCTATGGCTACACCTTC.